A selection of T cell receptor beta chains follows, all from one sample in a study of blood T cell repertoires in COVID-19. Assay used: immunoSEQ multiplex PCR; TCRdb lists only in-frame clones, some missing. This sample has 140,000 or so clones, with over 70% found just once. The specimen was peripheral blood. The source of these receptors is a man aged 50 to 59 with active or convalescent COVID-19. CDR3s leave out the opening cysteine and the closing phenylalanine or tryptophan. Each record gives: V gene, J gene, CDR3 protein.

TRBV5-6	TRBJ2-6	ASSAGTGDSGANVLT
TRBV5-1	TRBJ2-7	ASRSGAGDPSYEQY
TRBV9	TRBJ2-4	ASMTGAAKNIQY
TRBV6-5	TRBJ1-2	ASSYATGGGNYGYT
TRBV29-1	TRBJ1-6	SVLTDSRNSPLH
TRBV10-3	TRBJ2-6	AISESGQPSSGANVLT
TRBV28	TRBJ2-5	ASSLGEAVQETQY
TRBV9	TRBJ1-6	ASSTSQGGFNSPLH
TRBV10-2	TRBJ2-5	ASSDLAGGGETQY
TRBV19	TRBJ1-4	ASLGVGGAGEKLF
TRBV11-3	TRBJ2-5	ASSQLAGGLETQY
TRBV5-1	TRBJ2-1	ASSLGLAGGSPFNEQF
TRBV7-2	TRBJ1-2	ASSWVGGLTDYGYT
TRBV27	TRBJ2-1	ASSGGGPPNEQF
TRBV18	TRBJ1-5	ASSPDRNNQPQH
TRBV7-9	TRBJ2-7	ASSLAGQGDYEQY
TRBV11-2	TRBJ1-1	ASSLVGTGGNTEAF
TRBV5-1	TRBJ1-4	ASSFSDSPLEKLF
TRBV6-2/TRBV6-3	TRBJ1-2	ASSPLTRVYGYT
TRBV27	TRBJ2-5	ASSLYPRPLRETQY
TRBV10-3	TRBJ1-4	AISESGQPSEKLF
TRBV11-3	TRBJ2-1	ASSRLGTDNEQF
TRBV19	TRBJ2-3	ASSITAGVADTQY
TRBV6-2/TRBV6-3	TRBJ2-5	ASSWTGETQY
TRBV6-5	TRBJ1-5	ASSYRQVGGNQPQH
TRBV1	TRBJ2-3	TSSQDRTSGRVDTQY
TRBV28	TRBJ1-5	ASSWGDANQPQH
TRBV6-5	TRBJ1-2	ASSYTDRRLYGYT
TRBV2	TRBJ2-7	ASSEGVTWEGVYEQY
TRBV5-1	TRBJ1-2	ASSRDSNYGYT
TRBV4-2	TRBJ2-1	ASSQGGYSSYNEQF
TRBV9	TRBJ2-3	ASSPLGRTDTQY
TRBV30	TRBJ1-6	AWRRTWGEYNSPLH
TRBV24-1	TRBJ2-7	ATPAGKHYEQY
TRBV3-1/TRBV3-2	TRBJ2-1	ASLLSGSNEQF
TRBV27	TRBJ1-5	ASSSSRDSRGYSNQPQH
TRBV28	TRBJ1-4	ATNTGGQTNEKLF